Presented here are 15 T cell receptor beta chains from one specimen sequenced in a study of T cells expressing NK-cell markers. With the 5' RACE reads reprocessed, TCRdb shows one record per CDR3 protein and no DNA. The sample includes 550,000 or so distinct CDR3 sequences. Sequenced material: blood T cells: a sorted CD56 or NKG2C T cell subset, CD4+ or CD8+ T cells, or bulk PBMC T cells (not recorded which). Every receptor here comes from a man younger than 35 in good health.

The CDR3 spells CASSSTGPRLYNEQFF. The gene calls are TRBV25-1 and TRBJ2-1; the TRBD1 assignment by TCRdb is unverifiable without DNA. The CDR3 runs 16 residues. Germline CDR1 is MGHDK and CDR2 is SYGVNS.

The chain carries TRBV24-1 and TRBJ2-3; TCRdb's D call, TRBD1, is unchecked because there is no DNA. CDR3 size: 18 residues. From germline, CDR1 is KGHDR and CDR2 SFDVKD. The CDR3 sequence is CATSESVGTGVWADTQYF.

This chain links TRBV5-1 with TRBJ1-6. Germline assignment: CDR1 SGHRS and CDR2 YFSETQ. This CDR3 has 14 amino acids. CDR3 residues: CASGLGSYNSPLHF. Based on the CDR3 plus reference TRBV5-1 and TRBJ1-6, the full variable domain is KAGVTQTPRYLIKTRGQQVTLSCSPISGHRSVSWYQQTPGQGLQFLFEYFSETQRNKGNFPGRFSGRQFSNSRSEMNVSTLELGDSALYLCASGLGSYNSPLHFGNGTRLTVT.

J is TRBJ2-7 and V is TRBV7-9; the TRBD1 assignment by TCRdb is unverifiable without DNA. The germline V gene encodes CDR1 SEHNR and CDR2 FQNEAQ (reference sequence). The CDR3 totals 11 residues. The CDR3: CASQGPYEQYF. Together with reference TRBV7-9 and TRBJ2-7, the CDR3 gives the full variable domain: DTGVSQNPRHKITKRGQNVTFRCDPISEHNRLYWYRQTLGQGPEFLTYFQNEAQLEKSRLLSDRFSAERPKGSFSTLEIQRTEQGDSAMYLCASQGPYEQYFGPGTRLTVT.

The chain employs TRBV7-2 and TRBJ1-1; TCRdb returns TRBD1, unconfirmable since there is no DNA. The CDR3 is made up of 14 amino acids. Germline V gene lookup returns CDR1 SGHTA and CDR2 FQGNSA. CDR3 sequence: CASSLMGGETEAFF.

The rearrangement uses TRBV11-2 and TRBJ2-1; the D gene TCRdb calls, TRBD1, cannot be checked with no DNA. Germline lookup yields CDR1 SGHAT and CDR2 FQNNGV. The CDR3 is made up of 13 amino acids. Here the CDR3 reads CASRRLGNNEQFF.

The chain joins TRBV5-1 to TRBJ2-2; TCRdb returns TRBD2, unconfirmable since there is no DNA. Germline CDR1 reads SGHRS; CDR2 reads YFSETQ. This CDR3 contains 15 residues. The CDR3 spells CASSLLADKTGELFF.

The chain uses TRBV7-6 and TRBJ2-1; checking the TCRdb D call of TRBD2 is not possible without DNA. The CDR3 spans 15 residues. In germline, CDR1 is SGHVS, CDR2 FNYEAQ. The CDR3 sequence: CASSLGLAGPREQFF.

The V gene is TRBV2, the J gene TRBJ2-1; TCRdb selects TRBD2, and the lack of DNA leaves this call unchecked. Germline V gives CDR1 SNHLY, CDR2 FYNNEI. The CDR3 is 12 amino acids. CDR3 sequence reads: CASITGLAGSFF.

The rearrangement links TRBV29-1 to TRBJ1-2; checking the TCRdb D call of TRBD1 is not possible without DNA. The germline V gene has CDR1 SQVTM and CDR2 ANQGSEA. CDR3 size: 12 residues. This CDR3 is CSVETGLDGYTF.

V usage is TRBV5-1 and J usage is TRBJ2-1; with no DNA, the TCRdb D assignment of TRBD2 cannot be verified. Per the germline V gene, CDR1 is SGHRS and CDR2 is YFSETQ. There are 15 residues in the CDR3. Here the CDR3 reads CASQSSSEIYNEQFF.

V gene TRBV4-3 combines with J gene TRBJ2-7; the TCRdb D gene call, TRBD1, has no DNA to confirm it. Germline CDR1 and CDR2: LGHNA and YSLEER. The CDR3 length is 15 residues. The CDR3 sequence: CASSSGTSDSYEQYF.

The CDR3 loop reads CASSFRRTGELFF. V usage is TRBV7-2 and J usage is TRBJ2-2. This CDR3 contains 13 residues. Per germline, CDR1 SGHTA and CDR2 FQGNSA.

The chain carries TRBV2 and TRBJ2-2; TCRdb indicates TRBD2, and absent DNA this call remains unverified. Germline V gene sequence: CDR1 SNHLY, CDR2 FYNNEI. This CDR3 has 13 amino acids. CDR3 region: CASSPPTTGELFF.

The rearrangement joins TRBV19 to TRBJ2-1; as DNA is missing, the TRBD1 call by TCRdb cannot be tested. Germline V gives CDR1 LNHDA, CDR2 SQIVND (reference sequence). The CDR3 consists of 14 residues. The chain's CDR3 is CASRFVAGGNEQFF.